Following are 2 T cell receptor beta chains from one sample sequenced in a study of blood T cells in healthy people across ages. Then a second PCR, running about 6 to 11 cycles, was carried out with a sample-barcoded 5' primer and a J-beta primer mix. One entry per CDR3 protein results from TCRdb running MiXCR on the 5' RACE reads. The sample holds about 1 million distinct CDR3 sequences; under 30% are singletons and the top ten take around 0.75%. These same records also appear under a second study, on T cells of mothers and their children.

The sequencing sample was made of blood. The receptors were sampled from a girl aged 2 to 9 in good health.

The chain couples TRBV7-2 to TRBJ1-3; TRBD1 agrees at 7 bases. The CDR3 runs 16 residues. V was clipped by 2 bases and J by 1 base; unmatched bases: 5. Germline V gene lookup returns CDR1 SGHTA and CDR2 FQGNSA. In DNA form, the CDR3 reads TGTGCCAGCAGCTTATCCAGGGGGAGGTCTGGAAACACCATATATTTT. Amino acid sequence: CASSLSRGRSGNTIYF.

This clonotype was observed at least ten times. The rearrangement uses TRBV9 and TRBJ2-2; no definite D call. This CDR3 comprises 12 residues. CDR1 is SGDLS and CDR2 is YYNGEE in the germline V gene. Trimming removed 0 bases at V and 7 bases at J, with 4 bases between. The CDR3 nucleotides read TGTGCCAGCAGCGTAGACGTCGGGGAGCTGTTTTTT. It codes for CASSVDVGELFF.